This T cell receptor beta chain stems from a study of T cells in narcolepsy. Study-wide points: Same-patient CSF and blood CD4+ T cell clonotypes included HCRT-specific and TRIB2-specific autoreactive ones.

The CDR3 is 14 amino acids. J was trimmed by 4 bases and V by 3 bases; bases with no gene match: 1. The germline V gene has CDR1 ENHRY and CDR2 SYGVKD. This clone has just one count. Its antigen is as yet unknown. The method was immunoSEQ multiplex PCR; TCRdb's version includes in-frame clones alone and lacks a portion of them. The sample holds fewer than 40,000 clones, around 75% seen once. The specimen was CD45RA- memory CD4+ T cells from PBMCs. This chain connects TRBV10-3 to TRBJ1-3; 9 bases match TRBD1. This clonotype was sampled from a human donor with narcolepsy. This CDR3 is CAISDTGGGNTIYF. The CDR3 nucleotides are TGTGCCATCAGTGATACAGGGGGCGGAAACACCATATATTTT.